The following is a T cell receptor beta chain sequence with its context. Its target is not known. These data originate in a study of cytomegalovirus exposure and HLA in healthy donors. V lost 1 base and J lost 8; bases outside the gene matches: 9. The CDR3 loop spans 16 amino acids. The germline CDR1 and CDR2 sequences are SNHLY and FYNNEI. This PCR relied on a set of 60 Vbeta primers and 13 Jbeta primers. Profiled with immunoSEQ multiplex PCR; TCRdb holds only in-frame clones, not every one. The repertoire includes about 220,000 clones, about 74% of them detected once, and approximately 1.7% sits in the top ten. Whole-study findings and limits: Analysis was performed later, and it showed HLA-associated TCR beta chains to be more clonally expanded than equally common others.

This TCR was recovered from a woman between 25 and 40 years old in good health and CMV-seronegative. J is TRBJ2-1 and V is TRBV2; TRBD2 aligns across 9 bases. Sequenced sample: PBMCs. CDR3 residues: CASSEEGRGGFDEQFF. For the CDR3, the DNA is TGTGCCAGCAGTGAAGAGGGGCGGGGGGGGTTCGATGAGCAGTTCTTC.